These 5 T cell receptor beta chains came from one sample sequenced in a study of T cells expressing NK-cell markers (dated by TCRdb to 2019 to 2021). To prepare the library, 5' RACE was applied. Sequencing took place on an Illumina HiSeq 2000. TCRdb reanalyzed the reads, keeping one entry per CDR3 protein sequence and omitting DNA. The sample table gives 350,000 to 450,000 distinct CDR3 sequences. The ten largest make up roughly 5.2% of the sample. Sequenced material: blood T cells: a sorted CD56 or NKG2C T cell subset, CD4+ or CD8+ T cells, or bulk PBMC T cells (not recorded which). All receptors come from a man aged 18-69 years in good health.

The chain couples TRBV7-9 to TRBJ2-5. CDR3 length: 12 amino acids. CDR1 SEHNR and CDR2 FQNEAQ come from the germline V gene (reference sequence). The CDR3 is CASRATEETQYF.

This sequence joins TRBV19 and TRBJ2-5. CDR1 is LNHDA, CDR2 SQIVND, per germline (reference sequence). The CDR3 has 15 amino acids. CDR3 sequence: CASSHLKGVQETQYF.

The chain carries TRBV7-8 and TRBJ2-2; TCRdb names TRBD1, which stays unverified in the absence of DNA. The CDR3 is 13 residues long. The germline gives CDR1 SGHVS, CDR2 FQNEAQ. The CDR3 loop reads CASGTKNTGELFF.

V is TRBV20-1 and J is TRBJ2-4. The CDR3 consists of 12 residues. Germline CDR1 DFQATT, CDR2 SNEGSKA (reference sequence). This CDR3 reads CSASGSGYIQYF.

This rearrangement joins TRBV27 to TRBJ1-5; TCRdb picks TRBD1, but there is no DNA to check that call. Germline-derived CDR1 and CDR2 are MNHEY and SMNVEV (reference sequence). The CDR3 length is 13 residues. The chain's CDR3 is CASRQGMPQPQHF.